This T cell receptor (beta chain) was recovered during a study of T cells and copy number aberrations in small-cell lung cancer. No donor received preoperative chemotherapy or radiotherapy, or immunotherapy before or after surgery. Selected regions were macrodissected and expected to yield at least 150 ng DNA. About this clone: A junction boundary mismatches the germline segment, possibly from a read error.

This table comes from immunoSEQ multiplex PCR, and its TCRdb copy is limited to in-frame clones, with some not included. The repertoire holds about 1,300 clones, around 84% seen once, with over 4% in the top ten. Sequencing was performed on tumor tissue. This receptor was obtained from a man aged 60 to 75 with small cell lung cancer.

The CDR3: CASSTDRAIYNEQFF. CDR3 DNA: TGTGCCAGCAGTACCGACAGGGCGATTTACAATGAGCAATTCTTC. V is TRBV6-6 and J is TRBJ2-1; 7 bases line up with TRBD1. CDR1 and CDR2 (germline): MNHNY, SVGAGI (reference sequence). The length of the CDR3 is 15 residues.